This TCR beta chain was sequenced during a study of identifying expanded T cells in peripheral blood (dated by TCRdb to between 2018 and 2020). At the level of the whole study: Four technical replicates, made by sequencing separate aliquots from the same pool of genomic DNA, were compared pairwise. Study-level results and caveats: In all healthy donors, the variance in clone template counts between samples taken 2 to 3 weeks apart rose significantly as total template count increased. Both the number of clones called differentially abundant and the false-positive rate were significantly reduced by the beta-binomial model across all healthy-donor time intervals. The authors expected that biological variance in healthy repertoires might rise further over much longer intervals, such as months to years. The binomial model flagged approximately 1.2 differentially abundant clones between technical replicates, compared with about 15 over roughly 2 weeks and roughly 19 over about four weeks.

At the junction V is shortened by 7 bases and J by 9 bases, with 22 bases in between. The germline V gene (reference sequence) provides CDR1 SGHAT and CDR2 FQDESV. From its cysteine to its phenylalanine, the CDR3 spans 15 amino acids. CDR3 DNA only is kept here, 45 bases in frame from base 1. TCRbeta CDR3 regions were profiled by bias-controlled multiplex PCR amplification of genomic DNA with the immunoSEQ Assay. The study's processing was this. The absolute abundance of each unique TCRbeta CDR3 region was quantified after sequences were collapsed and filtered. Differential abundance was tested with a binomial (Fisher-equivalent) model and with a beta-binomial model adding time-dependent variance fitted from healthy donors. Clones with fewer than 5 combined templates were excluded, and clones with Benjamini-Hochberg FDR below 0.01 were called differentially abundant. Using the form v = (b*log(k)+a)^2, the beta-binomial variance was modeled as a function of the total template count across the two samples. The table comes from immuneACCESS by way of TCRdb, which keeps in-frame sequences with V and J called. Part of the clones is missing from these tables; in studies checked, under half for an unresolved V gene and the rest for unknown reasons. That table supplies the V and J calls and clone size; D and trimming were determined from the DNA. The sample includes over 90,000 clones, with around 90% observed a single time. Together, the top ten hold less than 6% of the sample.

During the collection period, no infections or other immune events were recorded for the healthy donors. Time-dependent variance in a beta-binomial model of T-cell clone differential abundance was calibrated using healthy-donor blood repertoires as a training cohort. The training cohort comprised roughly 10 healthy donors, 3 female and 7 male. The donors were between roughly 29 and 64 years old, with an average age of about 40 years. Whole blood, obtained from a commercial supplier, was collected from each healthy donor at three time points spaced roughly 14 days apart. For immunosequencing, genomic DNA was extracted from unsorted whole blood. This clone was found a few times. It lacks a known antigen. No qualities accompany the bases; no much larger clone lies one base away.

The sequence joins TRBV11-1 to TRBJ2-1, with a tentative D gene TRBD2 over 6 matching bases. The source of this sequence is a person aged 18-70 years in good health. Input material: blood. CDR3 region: CASIPSSGHRGEQFF. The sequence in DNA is TGTGCCAGCATCCCTTCCAGCGGGCATCGCGGTGAGCAGTTCTTC.